The 12 T cell receptor beta chains given below trace back to one sample, sequenced in a study of blood T cells in healthy people across ages. It was with a sample-barcoded 5' primer and a J-beta primer mix that a second PCR of roughly 7 to 12 cycles was run. From the 5' RACE reads, TCRdb called clonotypes with MiXCR, one entry per CDR3 protein. The sample shows 1,500,000 or so distinct CDR3 sequences, approximately 42% of them seen only once. The material sequenced was blood. These receptors were collected from a woman between 18 and 30 years old in good health.

The chain has TRBV20-1 and TRBJ2-5, with D possibly TRBD2 on 5 matching bases. V was pared by 0 bases and J by 5 bases, with 10 bases between. This CDR3 has 13 residues. CDR1 DFQATT and CDR2 SNEGSKA come from the germline V gene (reference sequence). CDR3 amino acids: CSARDRREETQYF. The CDR3 DNA reads TGCAGTGCTAGAGATCGTAGGGAGGAGACCCAGTACTTC.

This chain connects TRBV10-3 to TRBJ1-2; D gene ambiguous. Between the trimmed V and J ends, which lost 8 bases and 3 bases, there was a span of 16 bases. The CDR3 has 14 amino acids. Germline V gene data show CDR1 as ENHRY and CDR2 as SYGVKD. The CDR3 loop is CAIGRTGDYYGYTF. The CDR3 nucleotides read TGTGCCATCGGGCGCACCGGGGATTACTATGGCTACACCTTC.

The rearrangement links TRBV24-1 to TRBJ2-3, with D unresolved. The CDR3 loop spans 13 amino acids. CDR1 is KGHDR and CDR2 is SFDVKD in the germline V gene. The V end lost 4 bases, the J end lost 1 base, and 5 bases lay between the germline ends. The CDR3 nucleotides are TGTGCCACCAGTGAGGCGGGCACAGATACGCAGTATTTT. Its protein product is CATSEAGTDTQYF.

The J gene is TRBJ1-4, the V gene TRBV25-1; TRBD1 agrees at 9 bases. This CDR3 comprises 15 residues. The J segment lost 7 bases and the V segment lost 2 bases, leaving 5 bases of the junction unmatched. From germline, CDR1 is MGHDK and CDR2 SYGVNS. CDR3 sequence reads: CASSEGTGLGEKLFF. The CDR3 DNA follows: TGTGCCAGCAGTGAAGGGACAGGGTTGGGTGAAAAACTGTTTTTT. The variable domain in full, completed from reference TRBV25-1 and TRBJ1-4, reads EADIYQTPRYLVIGTGKKITLECSQTMGHDKMYWYQQDPGMELHLIHYSYGVNSTEKGDLSSESTVSRIRTEHFPLTLESARPSHTSQYLCASSEGTGLGEKLFFGSGTQLSVL.

The chain carries TRBV6-5 and TRBJ2-5; weak D call: TRBD1 (6 bases). Trimming took off 10 bases at V and 1 base at J, with 16 bases between the two ends. The CDR3 sequence is 14 residues long. The germline gives CDR1 MNHEY, CDR2 SVGAGI. CDR3 DNA sequence: TGTGCCACCAAGGACAGTGTTGTCCAAGAGACCCAGTACTTC. This translates into CATKDSVVQETQYF.

The chain is built from TRBV7-9 and TRBJ2-1, with D possibly TRBD2 on 6 matching bases. Germline-derived CDR1 and CDR2 are SEHNR and FQNEAQ (reference sequence). The V end lost 5 bases, the J end lost 7 bases, and 15 bases lay between the germline ends. The CDR3 is 14 amino acids. Here the CDR3 DNA reads TGTGCCAGCAGCCCGGCTAGCGCCCGAAATGAGCAGTTCTTC. Its translation is CASSPASARNEQFF.

CDR3 in amino acids: CASSIGLSLAYNEQFF. The DNA of the CDR3 is TGCGCCAGCAGCATTGGTCTCTCCCTAGCGTACAATGAGCAGTTCTTC. The chain joins TRBV5-1 to TRBJ2-1; possible D gene TRBD2, 6 bases. Germline V gene data show CDR1 as SGHRS and CDR2 as YFSETQ. V dropped 4 bases and J dropped 4 bases, with 18 bases sitting between them. This CDR3 is built from 16 residues.

The V and J genes are TRBV21-1 and TRBJ1-1. TRBV21-1 is a recognized pseudogene. This CDR3 is 14 amino acids long. The CDR3 coding sequence is TGTGCCAGCAGCAGCGGCAGTTGCGGCACTGAAGCTTTCTTT. The encoded protein is CASSSGSCGTEAFF.

The V gene is TRBV7-2, the J gene TRBJ2-7; D might be TRBD2 (5 bases). V lost 1 base and J lost 7, with 14 bases in between. This CDR3 is 14 amino acids long. CDR1 SGHTA and CDR2 FQGNSA come from the germline V gene. The chain's CDR3 is CASSLVASNNEQYF. CDR3 coding DNA: TGTGCCAGCAGCTTAGTAGCGTCTAACAATGAGCAGTACTTC. Variable domain in full (rest from reference TRBV7-2 and TRBJ2-7): GAGVSQSPSNKVTEKGKDVELRCDPISGHTALYWYRQSLGQGLEFLIYFQGNSAPDKSGLPSDRFSAERTGGSVSTLTIQRTQQEDSAVYLCASSLVASNNEQYFGPGTRLTVT.

This clonotype was detected only a few times. The V gene is TRBV20-1, the J gene TRBJ2-3; TRBD2 matches 14 bases. With V trimmed by 5 bases and J by 4 bases, 5 bases remained unmatched. This CDR3 has 15 residues. Germline values: CDR1 DFQATT, CDR2 SNEGSKA (reference sequence). CDR3 in DNA: TGCAGTGCTCCGACTAGCGGGGGGGCTGCAGATACGCAGTATTTT. It specifies CSAPTSGGAADTQYF.

This clonotype was counted between two and nine times. The V gene is TRBV12-3 or TRBV12-4, the J gene TRBJ1-1; maybe TRBD1 (5 bases). This CDR3 spans 14 amino acids. Trimming removed 7 bases at V and 6 bases at J, with 18 bases between. The CDR3 here is CASTTTGGGSEAFF. The CDR3 DNA follows: TGTGCCAGCACCACAACCGGGGGAGGTTCTGAAGCTTTCTTT.

Concerning this clonotype itself: A junction boundary mismatches the germline segment, possibly from a read error. This chain connects TRBV7-2 to TRBJ2-1, with D unclear. The CDR3 is 13 amino acids. CDR1 SGHTA and CDR2 FQGNSA come from the germline V gene. The CDR3, as DNA: TGTGCCAGCAGCCTCCTAGAGTACATTGAGCAGTTCTTC. This encodes CASSLLEYIEQFF.